This T cell receptor (beta chain) derives from a study of CD8 T cells in Susac syndrome. CDR3 length equals 15 residues. With V trimmed by 8 bases and J by 2 bases, 9 bases remained unmatched. Germline assignment: CDR1 SGHTA and CDR2 FQGNSA. High-throughput TCR beta sequencing covered peripheral CD8+ and CD4+ T cells. TEMRA cells were FACS-enriched, unlike CD8+ and CD4+ T cells, which were negatively isolated. Random hexamers primed reverse transcription of 0.5 to 1 ug RNA. TCRdb independently ran MiXCR on the immunoSEQ multiplex PCR reads; one entry per CDR3 protein. The data contain roughly 120,000 distinct CDR3 sequences, approximately 93% of them singletons.

The chain combines TRBV7-2 with TRBJ2-1, with 7 nucleotides matching TRBD1. The sequenced sample was CD4+ T cells from PBMCs. The source of this sequence is a human donor with multiple sclerosis. CDR3 sequence reads: CASAAGTEPYNEQFF. The CDR3 DNA is TGTGCCAGCGCTGCCGGGACAGAGCCCTACAATGAGCAGTTCTTC.